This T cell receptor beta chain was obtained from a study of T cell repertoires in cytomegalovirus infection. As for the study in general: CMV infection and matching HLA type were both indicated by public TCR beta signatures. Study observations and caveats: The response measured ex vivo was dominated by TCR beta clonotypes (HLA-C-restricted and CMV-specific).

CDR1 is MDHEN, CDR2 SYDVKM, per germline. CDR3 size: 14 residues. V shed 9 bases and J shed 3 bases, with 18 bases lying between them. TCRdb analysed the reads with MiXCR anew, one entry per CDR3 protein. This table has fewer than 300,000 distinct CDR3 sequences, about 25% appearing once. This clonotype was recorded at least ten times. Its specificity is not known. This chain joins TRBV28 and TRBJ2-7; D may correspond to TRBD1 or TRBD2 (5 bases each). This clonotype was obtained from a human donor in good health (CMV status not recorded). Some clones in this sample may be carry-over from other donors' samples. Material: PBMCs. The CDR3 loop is CASKTSRDHYEQYF. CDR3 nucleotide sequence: TGTGCCAGTAAGACGAGCCGGGACCACTACGAGCAGTACTTC.